Presented here are 3 T cell receptor beta chains from one specimen sequenced in a study of T cell responses to AZD1222 COVID-19 vaccine. Profiling relied on immunoSEQ multiplex PCR, and the TCRdb table lists in-frame clones only, not all of them. The repertoire includes more than 250,000 clones, approximately 93% of them detected once, and less than 0.6% sits in the top ten. Sequences were derived from peripheral blood, sampled on day 0 of AZD1222 vaccination. These TCRs come from an adult in good health.

This sequence joins TRBV7-9 and TRBJ1-2; no clear D gene. Germline V CDR1 and CDR2: SEHNR, FQNEAQ (reference sequence). The CDR3 length is 13 residues. Deletions cut 4 bases from V and 3 bases from J, with 9 bases between. CDR3: CASSSDGHYGYTF. As DNA, the CDR3 is TGTGCCAGCAGCTCCGACGGCCACTATGGCTACACCTTC.

This clone was observed a handful of times. CDR3 in amino acids: CASSESHPQPQHF. DNA of the CDR3: TGTGCCAGCAGTGAAAGCCATCCCCAGCCCCAGCATTTT. The chain couples TRBV2 to TRBJ1-5; no reliable D call. There are 13 residues in the CDR3. Trimming shortened V by 2 bases and J by 7 bases, and 9 bases separated the two germline ends. Germline CDR1 is SNHLY and CDR2 is FYNNEI.

This clone was picked up one time. The V and J genes are TRBV7-9 and TRBJ2-7, with unresolved D. Germline loops: CDR1 SEHNR, CDR2 FQNEAQ (reference sequence). The length of the CDR3 is 12 residues. V was trimmed by 8 bases and J by 2 bases, leaving 10 bases between them. This CDR3 reads CASPRYAYEQYF. The CDR3 DNA reads TGTGCCAGCCCCCGGTACGCCTACGAGCAGTACTTC.